This T cell receptor beta chain derives from a study of T cell repertoires in cytomegalovirus infection. Many counts were recorded for this clonotype. TCRdb passed the reads through MiXCR, listing each CDR3 protein once. The repertoire includes around 450,000 distinct CDR3 sequences, roughly a third of them detected once, and roughly 15% sits in the top ten. Unmatched junction bases numbered 4, after V lost 4 bases and J lost 6 bases. This CDR3 comprises 15 residues. Germline V gene lookup returns CDR1 SGHVS and CDR2 FNYEAQ. The sequence was obtained from a human donor in good health (CMV status not recorded). Some clones in this sample may be carry-over from other donors' samples. This rearrangement joins TRBV7-6 to TRBJ2-1, with 12 bases aligning to TRBD2. The sequenced sample consisted of PBMCs. The CDR3 nucleotides read TGTGCCAGCAGCTCCACGACTAGCGGGGGCAATGAGCAGTTCTTC. Encoded protein: CASSSTTSGGNEQFF.